The 22 T cell receptor beta chains in this list originate from one sample, sequenced in a study of T cell repertoires in cytomegalovirus infection. TCRdb fed the reads into MiXCR, producing one record per CDR3 protein. The sample consists of 350,000 to 500,000 distinct CDR3 sequences, roughly 30% of them appearing once. Sequencing was done on a sample of PBMCs. The receptors originated from a human donor in good health (CMV status not recorded). Some clones in this sample may be carry-over from other donors' samples.

This clonotype was counted only a few times. The chain is built from TRBV11-2 and TRBJ2-5; D is ambiguous. Trimming took off 5 bases at V and 6 bases at J, with 10 bases between the two ends. The germline V gene has CDR1 SGHAT and CDR2 FQNNGV. This CDR3 region has 12 residues. The CDR3 DNA follows: TGTGCCAGCAGCCACGCGATGAAGACCCAGTACTTC. It yields the protein CASSHAMKTQYF.

The rearrangement links TRBV19 to TRBJ2-2, with a weak D call TRBD1 (5 bases). This CDR3 is 14 amino acids long. V was cut by 1 base and J by 3 bases, with 6 bases left in between. The germline gives CDR1 LNHDA, CDR2 SQIVND (reference sequence). DNA of the CDR3: TGTGCCAGTAGTATAGTAGGGGACACCGGGGAGCTGTTTTTT. Amino acid sequence: CASSIVGDTGELFF.

This clonotype was detected many times. This chain connects TRBV7-2 to TRBJ2-2; D unclear. Trimming removed 4 bases at V and 6 bases at J, with 9 bases between. Germline values: CDR1 SGHTA, CDR2 FQGNSA. This CDR3 has 13 amino acids. For the CDR3, the DNA is TGTGCCAGCAGCTCTTTAAACTCCGGGGAGCTGTTTTTT. Its protein is CASSSLNSGELFF.

As concerns this clonotype: This CDR3 fails to terminate in the conserved phenylalanine or tryptophan, so it likely reflects a read error. The CDR3 region is CAISESGQGFSYEQYL. The CDR3 region has the DNA TGTGCCATCAGTGAGTCGGGACAGGGGTTTTCCTACGAGCAGTACTTA. The chain is built from TRBV10-3 and TRBJ2-7; 10 bases are shared with TRBD1. CDR1 and CDR2 (germline): ENHRY, SYGVKD. This CDR3 is built from 16 residues. After removal of 0 bases from V and 1 base from J, the junction contained 3 bases not matched to a gene.

V and J are TRBV5-1 and TRBJ2-2, with D tentatively TRBD1 or TRBD2 (5 bases each). This CDR3 is built from 15 residues. Germline V lookup: CDR1 SGHRS, CDR2 YFSETQ. With 0 bases removed from V and 4 bases from J, the gap between germline ends came to 10 bases. CDR3 loop: CASSLVGVATGELFF. The CDR3 DNA reads as TGCGCCAGCAGCTTGGTGGGGGTGGCCACCGGGGAGCTGTTTTTT. The full variable domain, in which reference TRBV5-1 and TRBJ2-2 provide the parts outside the CDR3, is KAGVTQTPRYLIKTRGQQVTLSCSPISGHRSVSWYQQTPGQGLQFLFEYFSETQRNKGNFPGRFSGRQFSNSRSEMNVSTLELGDSALYLCASSLVGVATGELFFGEGSRLTVL.

This clonotype was detected ten times or more. The J gene is TRBJ2-2, the V gene TRBV11-2; D is unresolved. The CDR3 runs 13 residues. Germline loops: CDR1 SGHAT, CDR2 FQNNGV. V lost 3 bases and J lost 3, with 5 bases in between. The CDR3, as DNA: TGTGCCAGCAGCTTTATAGACACCGGGGAGCTGTTTTTT. Translating gives CASSFIDTGELFF.

This clonotype was seen only a few times. The chain recombines TRBV12-3 or TRBV12-4 with TRBJ1-4; possibly TRBD1 for D (5 bases). Between the trimmed V and J ends, which lost 1 base and 6 bases, there was a span of 15 bases. The CDR3 is 16 amino acids. CDR3 DNA sequence: TGTGCCAGCAGTTTAGGGGGCGCCAAAAATCATGAAAAACTGTTTTTT. Encoded protein: CASSLGGAKNHEKLFF.

On this clonotype itself: The junction differs from germline at one of its ends, possibly a read error. The V and J genes are TRBV6-6 and TRBJ1-2; TRBD1 is a possible D gene (5 bases). This CDR3 comprises 15 residues. Germline V gene lookup returns CDR1 MNHNY and CDR2 SVGAGI (reference sequence). The CDR3 nucleotides read TGTGCCAACAGTTACAATCTCCGGGGGAACTATGGCTACACCTTC. Its translation: CANSYNLRGNYGYTF.

This clonotype was seen at least ten times. The chain couples TRBV7-6 to TRBJ1-4; D unclear. Germline CDR1 and CDR2: SGHVS and FNYEAQ. Deletions cut 6 bases from V and 6 bases from J, with 14 bases between. The CDR3 is 14 residues long. The DNA for the CDR3 is TGTGCCAGCAGGCCTTCGGGCGGGGATGAAAAACTGTTTTTT. Translating it yields CASRPSGGDEKLFF.

This chain links TRBV12-3 or TRBV12-4 with TRBJ2-3, with D possibly TRBD2 on 6 matching bases. Trimming removed 5 bases at V and 6 bases at J, with 15 bases between. The CDR3 length is 14 residues. Here the CDR3 reads CASSVGTVGDTQYF. The CDR3 DNA reads TGTGCCAGCAGTGTGGGGACTGTGGGGGATACGCAGTATTTT.

The chain joins TRBV7-9 to TRBJ2-1; the match to TRBD2 covers 11 bases. Germline CDR1 reads SEHNR; CDR2 reads FQNEAQ (reference sequence). Trimming at V came to 4 bases and at J to 5 bases, leaving 7 bases not matched to a gene. The CDR3 is 16 residues long. CDR3 nucleotides: TGTGCCAGCAGCTCGTTAGCGGGGGGGTGGGACAATGAGCAGTTCTTC. Translated: CASSSLAGGWDNEQFF. Full variable domain (missing parts from reference TRBV7-9 and TRBJ2-1): DTGVSQNPRHKITKRGQNVTFRCDPISEHNRLYWYRQTLGQGPEFLTYFQNEAQLEKSRLLSDRFSAERPKGSFSTLEIQRTEQGDSAMYLCASSSLAGGWDNEQFFGPGTRLTVL.

In this sample, this clonotype turned up many times. The rearrangement links TRBV7-2 to TRBJ2-5; 8 bases fit TRBD1. The CDR3 consists of 18 residues. CDR1 SGHTA and CDR2 FQGNSA come from the germline V gene. The trim removed 5 bases at V and 0 bases at J, leaving 14 bases unmatched. The CDR3, as DNA: TGTGCCAGCAGCCTTCCTGGACAGGGATTCGTGTACCAAGAGACCCAGTACTTC. Translated: CASSLPGQGFVYQETQYF.

As for this clonotype: At one boundary the junction diverges from the germline segment, which might be a read error. The V and J genes are TRBV7-2 and TRBJ2-7; D ambiguous. The CDR3 extends over 12 amino acids. The germline V gene has CDR1 SGHTA and CDR2 FQGNSA. The CDR3 is CSSSSLGMEQYF. The CDR3 bases are TGTTCCAGCAGCTCCCTGGGGATGGAGCAGTACTTC.

This clonotype came up a few times. The V gene is TRBV12-3 or TRBV12-4, the J gene TRBJ2-1; 9 bases are a match to TRBD1. V gave up 3 bases and J gave up 6 bases; unmatched junction bases: 6. This CDR3 is 15 amino acids long. In DNA, the CDR3 is TGTGCCAGCAGTTTTACAGGGGGCCCGCTCAATGAGCAGTTCTTC. Amino acid sequence: CASSFTGGPLNEQFF.

V is TRBV19 and J is TRBJ2-3; tentatively, D is TRBD2 (5 bases). The germline V gene has CDR1 LNHDA and CDR2 SQIVND (reference sequence). The V end lost 0 bases, the J end lost 5 bases, and 12 bases lay between the germline ends. The CDR3 has 15 amino acids. In DNA, the CDR3 is TGTGCCAGTAGTATAGATCTAGCTGGCAGAGATACGCAGTATTTT. Translated, it gives CASSIDLAGRDTQYF.

This clonotype was seen a single time. This chain connects TRBV7-6 to TRBJ1-6; D gene ambiguous. This CDR3 is 14 amino acids long. The V gene's germline CDR1 is SGHVS and CDR2 FNYEAQ. The CDR3 loop reads CSSSVSDRNSPLHF. The CDR3 DNA sequence: TGTTCAAGCAGCGTATCAGATCGTAATTCACCCCTCCACTTT.

This clonotype was counted a few times. The chain carries TRBV15 and TRBJ2-1; weak D call: TRBD2 (6 bases). Germline V gives CDR1 LNHNV, CDR2 YYDKDF (reference sequence). V lost 0 bases, J lost 6 bases, and 12 bases lay in between. CDR3 length: 15 amino acids. The CDR3 spells CATSREAGLPNEQFF. CDR3 DNA sequence: TGTGCCACCAGCAGAGAGGCGGGGCTACCCAATGAGCAGTTCTTC.

The sample holds many counts of this clonotype. V gene TRBV7-2 combines with J gene TRBJ1-5; a possible D gene is TRBD1 (6 bases). The germline V gene has CDR1 SGHTA and CDR2 FQGNSA. The V end lost 7 bases, the J end lost 6 bases, and 13 bases lay between the germline ends. The CDR3 contains 13 residues. The CDR3 reads CASNNGGPQPQHF. CDR3 coding DNA: TGTGCCAGCAACAACGGGGGCCCTCAGCCCCAGCATTTT.

This clonotype was seen a few times. The chain couples TRBV10-2 to TRBJ1-2; no reliable D call. The germline CDR1 and CDR2 sequences are WSHSY and SAAADI. Deletions cut 0 bases from V and 3 bases from J, with 8 bases between. The CDR3 extends over 14 amino acids. CDR3 bases: TGCGCCAGCAGTGAGTCCACGGTGTACTATGGCTACACCTTC. It specifies CASSESTVYYGYTF.

This clonotype was seen only a few times. One end of the junction varies from germline; a read error may be responsible. This sequence joins TRBV20-1 and TRBJ1-2; D not resolved. Germline values: CDR1 DFQATT, CDR2 SNEGSKA (reference sequence). The CDR3 is made up of 13 amino acids. The CDR3 here is CSAREGSNNGYTF. The CDR3, as DNA: TGCAGTGCTAGAGAGGGAAGTAACAATGGCTACACCTTC.

This clonotype was seen only a few times. The rearrangement joins TRBV7-2 to TRBJ2-3; tentatively, D is TRBD1 (6 bases). V was pared by 2 bases and J by 6 bases, with 12 bases between. Germline CDR1 is SGHTA and CDR2 is FQGNSA. The CDR3 consists of 14 residues. CDR3 residues: CASSLKSGEDTQYF. The CDR3 DNA sequence: TGTGCCAGCAGCTTAAAGTCAGGGGAGGATACGCAGTATTTT.

This clonotype was recorded a few times. This chain connects TRBV12-3 or TRBV12-4 to TRBJ2-3; tentative D call: TRBD1 (5 bases). There are 14 residues in the CDR3. Deletions cut 8 bases from V and 3 bases from J, with 15 bases between. The CDR3, as DNA: TGTGCCAGCTCCCCGTCGACAGATACAGATACGCAGTATTTT. Protein product: CASSPSTDTDTQYF.